The 16 T cell receptor beta chains below were found in one sample sequenced in a study of blood T cell repertoires in COVID-19. Some clones are missing from TCRdb's copy, which holds only in-frame ones; the method was immunoSEQ multiplex PCR. This table holds 120,000 to 150,000 clones, about 90% found once. Sequences were obtained from peripheral blood. The receptors come from a man over 45 who had recovered from COVID-19.

This rearrangement joins TRBV25-1 to TRBJ2-7, with 8 bases lining up with TRBD1. J gave up 5 bases and V 3 bases, and 9 bases lay outside the gene matches. Germline V gives CDR1 MGHDK, CDR2 SYGVNS. There are 15 residues in the CDR3. In DNA, the CDR3 is TGTGCCAGCAGTGACCTACGGACAGGGACGAACGAGCAGTACTTC. This encodes CASSDLRTGTNEQYF.

The V and J genes are TRBV7-9 and TRBJ2-1, with a weak D call TRBD1 (6 bases). Germline values: CDR1 SEHNR, CDR2 FQNEAQ (reference sequence). Trimming cost V 0 bases and J 3 bases, with 12 bases left between them. The CDR3 sequence is 16 residues long. CDR3 coding DNA: TGTGCCAGCAGCTTAGCGCTGGCCAGGGGCTACAATGAGCAGTTCTTC. Protein sequence: CASSLALARGYNEQFF.

This chain links TRBV6-5 with TRBJ2-7; D gene uncertain. Germline V CDR1 and CDR2: MNHEY, SVGAGI. The ends were cut back, 1 base at V and 4 bases at J, with 5 bases in the middle. This CDR3 region has 12 residues. The CDR3 region is CASSYYGYEQYF. The CDR3 DNA reads TGTGCCAGCAGTTACTACGGTTACGAGCAGTACTTC.

The chain recombines TRBV6-5 with TRBJ2-1, with D possibly matching TRBD1 (6 bases). Per the germline V gene, CDR1 is MNHEY and CDR2 is SVGAGI. The V end lost 6 bases, the J end lost 8 bases, and 17 bases lay between the germline ends. There are 14 residues in the CDR3. The CDR3 loop is CASRPHQGNDEQFF. CDR3 coding DNA: TGTGCCAGCAGACCTCATCAGGGGAACGATGAGCAGTTCTTC.

A single count supports this clone. The chain recombines TRBV19 with TRBJ2-4; D is perhaps TRBD2 (6 bases). Trimming took 1 base from V and 5 from J, leaving 9 bases between them. The CDR3 runs 14 residues. Germline V lookup: CDR1 LNHDA, CDR2 SQIVND (reference sequence). CDR3 in DNA: TGTGCCAGTAGTATAGGTTGGGGGGAAAACATTCAGTACTTC. Its translation is CASSIGWGENIQYF.

The chain couples TRBV2 to TRBJ1-2; TRBD1 matches 8 bases. CDR3 size: 16 residues. Germline trimming cut 6 bases from V and 0 bases from J; bases unmatched to any gene: 9. Germline CDR1 SNHLY, CDR2 FYNNEI. Written as DNA, the CDR3 is TGTGCCAGCAGCGGAGACAGGGGCAATACTAACTATGGCTACACCTTC. It is translated as CASSGDRGNTNYGYTF. The full variable domain, its missing parts supplied by reference TRBV2 and TRBJ1-2, is EPEVTQTPSHQVTQMGQEVILRCVPISNHLYFYWYRQILGQKVEFLVSFYNNEISEKSEIFDDQFSVERPDGSNFTLKIRSTKLEDSAMYFCASSGDRGNTNYGYTFGSGTRLTVV.

The count of this clone is one. The chain joins TRBV6-6 to TRBJ1-2; 8 positions agree with TRBD1. The trim removed 1 base at V and 4 bases at J, leaving 8 bases unmatched. Germline CDR1 and CDR2: MNHNY and SVGAGI (reference sequence). This CDR3 is built from 16 residues. The CDR3 loop reads CASSYYAGGLTYGYTF. CDR3 bases: TGTGCCAGCAGTTACTACGCAGGGGGCCTTACCTATGGCTACACCTTC.

V is TRBV4-1 and J is TRBJ1-1; possibly TRBD1 for D (6 bases). The CDR3 spans 14 residues. The V end was cut by 4 bases, the J end by 5 bases, with 14 bases between. The V gene's germline CDR1 is MGHRA and CDR2 YSYEKL. The CDR3 region is CASSLTGLWTEAFF. The CDR3 bases are TGCGCCAGCAGCCTGACAGGTCTCTGGACTGAAGCTTTCTTT.

This CDR3 reads CASSERGTSGFAGADTQYF. Here the CDR3 DNA reads TGTGCCAGCAGTGAACGGGGGACTAGCGGGTTCGCAGGGGCAGATACGCAGTATTTT. The genes are TRBV6-4 and TRBJ2-3; 12 positions agree with TRBD2. Germline CDR1 is MRHNA and CDR2 is SNTAGT. The V segment lost 3 bases and the J segment 4 bases; nucleotides outside the gene matches: 14. This CDR3 region has 19 residues.

The V and J genes are TRBV6-2 or TRBV6-3 and TRBJ1-2; D gene uncertain. CDR3 length: 13 residues. Trimming stripped 5 bases from V and 8 bases from J, with 15 bases between. Germline lookup yields CDR1 MNHEY and CDR2 SVGEGT. The CDR3 nucleotides are TGTGCCAGCAGTCGCGGGATCCGCGGAGGCTACACCTTC. It yields the protein CASSRGIRGGYTF.

The chain joins TRBV27 to TRBJ2-2, with unresolved D. V shed 6 bases and J shed 6 bases, with 8 bases lying between them. CDR3 length: 12 residues. Germline CDR1 reads MNHEY; CDR2 reads SMNVEV (reference sequence). CDR3 in amino acids: CASRKLAGELFF. CDR3 nucleotides: TGTGCCAGCAGAAAGTTAGCCGGGGAGCTGTTTTTT.

This chain uses TRBV5-1 with TRBJ1-2; possible D gene TRBD1, 5 bases. This CDR3 spans 13 amino acids. Germline V lookup: CDR1 SGHRS, CDR2 YFSETQ. V was pared by 6 bases and J by 5 bases, with 14 bases between. CDR3 residues: CASTRPGGYGYTF. CDR3 DNA sequence: TGCGCCAGCACCCGCCCGGGGGGTTATGGCTACACCTTC.

The genes are TRBV5-1 and TRBJ1-4; TRBD1 is a possible D gene (5 bases). The V gene lost 0 bases and the J gene lost 2 bases, with 17 bases spanning the gap. The length of the CDR3 is 18 residues. Germline values: CDR1 SGHRS, CDR2 YFSETQ. CDR3 residues: CASSLGQPIMGTNEKLFF. The CDR3 region has the DNA TGCGCCAGCAGCTTGGGACAGCCTATAATGGGGACTAATGAAAAACTGTTTTTT.

The CDR3: CASSLDRGKRTLHF. The CDR3 DNA sequence: TGTGCCAGCAGCCTGGACAGGGGCAAACGAACCCTCCACTTT. V is TRBV5-6 and J is TRBJ1-6, with TRBD1 identical over 9 bases. CDR1 is SGHDT, CDR2 YYEEEE, per germline. The junction had 10 bases not matched to a gene; V was cut back by 4 bases and J by 14 bases. There are 14 residues in the CDR3.

The chain couples TRBV21-1 to TRBJ2-3; the tabulated D call, TRBD1, remains unverified against the DNA. TRBV21-1 is a known pseudogene. This CDR3 is built from 15 residues. CDR3 region: CASSRGTAITDTQYF. The CDR3 bases are TGTGCCAGCAGCAGAGGGACAGCTATCACAGATACGCAGTATTTT.

The V call is TRBV6-5, the J call TRBJ2-5, with a tentative D call TRBD1 (6 bases). The CDR3 totals 15 residues. V lost 4 bases and J 3 bases, leaving 15 bases between the germline ends. Germline V gene data show CDR1 as MNHEY and CDR2 as SVGAGI. CDR3 sequence (DNA): TGTGCCAGCAGTTGGGCTTACGCAGGGGAAGAGACCCAGTACTTC. It codes for CASSWAYAGEETQYF.